The present T cell receptor beta chain was sequenced within a study of tissue T cells after allogeneic stem cell transplantation. Study-wide findings and caveats: Alloreactivity or antigen specificity of tissue TCRs was not determined; some clones might be host cells. Anatomically similar tissues had similar TCR repertoires within each patient.

Survey-depth TCRbeta CDR3 sequencing reported V/J genes and productive frequencies. Clones were sequenced by immunoSEQ multiplex PCR, and TCRdb holds only the in-frame ones, with some missing. The table has about 7,400 clones, around 62% seen once. The CDR3 contains 15 residues. J was trimmed by 3 bases and V by 3 bases; bases with no gene match: 4. From germline, CDR1 is LGHNA and CDR2 YSYQKL. Comments on this clone: Antigen: not known. Genes and germline come from the mouse. The read gets to within 1 residue of the CDR3 end, and the germline J gene fills in the rest.

Sequencing was carried out using blood. The receptor comes from a female BALB/c mouse in good health. Mouse strain MHC haplotype: H2-d. This chain uses TRBV2 with TRBJ2-4, with 9 bases aligning to TRBD1. Partial CDR3 DNA: TGTGCCAGCAGCCACCGGGACAGGGACCAAAACACCTTGTAC. Protein: CASSHRDRDQNTLY. The full CDR3 protein reads CASSHRDRDQNTLYF.